This TCR beta chain was captured in a study of neoadjuvant anti-PD-1 for oral cavity cancer. Study in general: Around day 43, patients without progression received a fourth nivolumab dose before surgery.

With 3 bases clipped from V and 5 bases from J, the junction kept 3 bases outside the gene matches. Germline CDR1 is SGDLS and CDR2 is YYNGEE. This CDR3 is 13 amino acids long. As to time point: after neoadjuvant nivolumab, at surgical resection. Blood libraries mostly used 400 to 500 ng genomic DNA, six replicates each. Produced via immunoSEQ multiplex PCR; TCRdb's table is partial and in-frame only. The sample includes fewer than 15,000 clones, about four fifths of them seen just once. The chain links TRBV9 to TRBJ2-7; TRBD1 matches 9 bases. This sequence was found in a person aged 35-80 years with oral cavity squamous cell carcinoma. Source: PBMCs, taken after nivolumab (anti-PD-1) treatment. The CDR3, as DNA: TGTGCCAGCAGCGGGGACAGGGAGAACGAGCAGTACTTC. Residues: CASSGDRENEQYF.